This T cell receptor (beta chain) originates from a study of T cell changes during pregnancy in multiple sclerosis (dated by TCRdb to the late 2010s). A note on the overall study: In women with multiple sclerosis, the researchers looked at how the T cell repertoire shifted as pregnancy progressed.

Library creation used the immunoSEQ multiplex PCR assay. TCRdb obtained this table from immuneACCESS and retained in-frame rearrangements with V and J assigned. These tables miss some clones; where compared with another copy, unresolved V genes account for less than half of the shortfall, and the remainder is unexplained. The sample includes around 69,000 clones, with 85% to 95% observed a single time. Over 2% of the sample is held by the ten biggest clonotypes. Measured from the cysteine to the phenylalanine, the CDR3 is 13 residues long. Just CDR3 DNA is preserved here, 39 bases in frame from base 1. Sequences MNHEY (CDR1) and SMNVEV (CDR2) are obtained from the germline V gene (reference sequence). V sheds 7 bases and J sheds 8 bases, leaving 17 bases between their ends. Of note for this clone: It has no known antigen specificity. There are no base qualities to consult, and no much larger clone falls within one base.

The sequence was obtained from a female donor in good health, enrolled as a control in a pregnancy study. The chain was built from TRBV27 and TRBJ1-2; possibly the D gene is TRBD1, per 5 matching bases. This sample comprised peripheral blood, obtained in the second trimester of pregnancy. At the DNA level, the sequence is TGTGCCAGCAAAAGGCAGGGCGTTGGGGGCTACACCTTC. It is translated as CASKRQGVGGYTF.